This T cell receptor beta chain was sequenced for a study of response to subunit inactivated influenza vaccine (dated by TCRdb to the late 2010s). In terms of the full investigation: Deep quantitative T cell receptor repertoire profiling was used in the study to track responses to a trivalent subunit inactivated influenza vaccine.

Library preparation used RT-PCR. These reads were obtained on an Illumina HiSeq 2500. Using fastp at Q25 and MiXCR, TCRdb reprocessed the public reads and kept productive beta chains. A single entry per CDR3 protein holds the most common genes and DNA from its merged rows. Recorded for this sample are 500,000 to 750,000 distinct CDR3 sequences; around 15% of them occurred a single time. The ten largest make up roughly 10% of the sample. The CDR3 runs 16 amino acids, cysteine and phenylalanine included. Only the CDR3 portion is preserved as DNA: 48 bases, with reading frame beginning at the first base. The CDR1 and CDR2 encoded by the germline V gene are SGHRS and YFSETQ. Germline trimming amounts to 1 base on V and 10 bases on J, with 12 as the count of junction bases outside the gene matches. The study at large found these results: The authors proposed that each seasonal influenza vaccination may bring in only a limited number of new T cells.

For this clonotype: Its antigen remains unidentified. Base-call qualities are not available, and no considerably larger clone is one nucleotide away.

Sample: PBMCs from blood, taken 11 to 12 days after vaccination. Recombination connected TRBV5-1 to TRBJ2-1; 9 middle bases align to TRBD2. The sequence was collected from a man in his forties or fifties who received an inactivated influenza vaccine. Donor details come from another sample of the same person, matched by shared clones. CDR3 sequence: CASSLTASGITREQFF. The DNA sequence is TGCGCCAGCAGCTTGACGGCTAGCGGGATAACACGGGAGCAGTTCTTC.